The clone carrying this TCR beta chain showed up just a few times. Its specificity is not known. This CDR3 region has 14 residues. CDR1 is MDHEN and CDR2 is SYDVKM in the germline V gene. V gave up 5 bases and J gave up 0 bases, with 10 bases separating them. These data belong to a study of vaccination and CD4 T cells after COVID-19. Sequenced with the Oncomine TCR Beta short-read assay was DNA taken from cultured CD4+ T cells. TCRdb reanalysed the PCR reads using MiXCR and keeps one entry per CDR3 protein. The table lists more than 10,000 distinct CDR3 sequences, just over 60% of them singletons, with 9.5% to 12% in the top ten. Treatment indicated: approximately 9-day PBMC culture with coronavirus spike peptide pools or control peptides (ViraFEST assay). The study's findings and limits: SARS-CoV-2-reactive clonotypes rose nonsignificantly, with the median going from about 20 to 38. Within convalescent individuals, 304 out of 307 vaccine-specific clones proved to be spike mono-reactive.

V and J are TRBV28 and TRBJ1-1; tentatively, D is TRBD1 (5 bases). The receptor comes from a human donor who had recovered from COVID-19. Sample: CD4+ T cells from blood, cultured in vitro. For the CDR3, the DNA is TGTGCCAGCAGTCGGGGCAGCATGAACACTGAAGCTTTCTTT. It encodes CASSRGSMNTEAFF. The full variable domain, completed using reference TRBV28 and TRBJ1-1, is DVKVTQSSRYLVKRTGEKVFLECVQDMDHENMFWYRQDPGLGLRLIYFSYDVKMKEKGDIPEGYSVSREKKERFSLILESASTNQTSMYLCASSRGSMNTEAFFGQGTRLTVV.